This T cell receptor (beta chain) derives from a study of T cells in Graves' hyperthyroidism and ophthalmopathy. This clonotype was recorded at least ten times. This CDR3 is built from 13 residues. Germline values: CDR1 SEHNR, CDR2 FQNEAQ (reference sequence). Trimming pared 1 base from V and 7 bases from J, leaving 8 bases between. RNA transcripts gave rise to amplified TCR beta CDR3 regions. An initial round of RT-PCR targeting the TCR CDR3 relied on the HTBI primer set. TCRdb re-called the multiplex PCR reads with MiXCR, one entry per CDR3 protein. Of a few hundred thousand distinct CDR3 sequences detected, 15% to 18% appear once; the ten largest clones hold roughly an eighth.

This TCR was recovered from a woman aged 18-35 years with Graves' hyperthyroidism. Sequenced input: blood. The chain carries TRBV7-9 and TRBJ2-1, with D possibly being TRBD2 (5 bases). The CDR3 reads CASSLGGLNEQFF. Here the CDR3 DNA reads TGTGCCAGCAGCTTAGGAGGGTTAAATGAGCAGTTCTTC. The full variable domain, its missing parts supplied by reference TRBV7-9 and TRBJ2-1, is DTGVSQNPRHKITKRGQNVTFRCDPISEHNRLYWYRQTLGQGPEFLTYFQNEAQLEKSRLLSDRFSAERPKGSFSTLEIQRTEQGDSAMYLCASSLGGLNEQFFGPGTRLTVL.